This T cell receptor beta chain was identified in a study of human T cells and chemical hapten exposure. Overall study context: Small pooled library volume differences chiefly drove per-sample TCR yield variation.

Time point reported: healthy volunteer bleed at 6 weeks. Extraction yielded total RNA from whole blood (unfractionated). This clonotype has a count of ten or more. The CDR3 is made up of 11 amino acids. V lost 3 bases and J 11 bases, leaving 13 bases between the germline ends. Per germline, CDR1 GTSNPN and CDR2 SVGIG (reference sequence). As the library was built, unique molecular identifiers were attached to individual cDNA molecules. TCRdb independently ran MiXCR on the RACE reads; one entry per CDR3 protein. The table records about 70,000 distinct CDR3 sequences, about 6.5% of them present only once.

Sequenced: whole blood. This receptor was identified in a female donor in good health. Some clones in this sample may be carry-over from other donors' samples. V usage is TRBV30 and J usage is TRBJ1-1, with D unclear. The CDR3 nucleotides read TGTGCCTGGAGATCTCGGTTATGGGCTTTCTTT. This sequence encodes CAWRSRLWAFF. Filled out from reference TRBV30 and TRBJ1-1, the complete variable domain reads SQTIHQWPATLVQPVGSPLSLECTVEGTSNPNLYWYRQAAGRGLQLLFYSVGIGQISSEVPQNLSASRPQDRQFILSSKKLLLSDSGFYLCAWRSRLWAFFGQGTRLTVV.